The source of this TCR beta chain is a study of CD8+ T cells in alopecia areata. Study-level points and caveats: Having just one nonresponder leaves the connection between baseline CD8+ expansion and response unresolved. Normal scalp had lower clonality than lesional scalp, with alopecia totalis/universalis lesions showing this most strongly.

Treatment: oral pan-JAK inhibitor, 5-10 mg twice daily. A FACSAria was used to sort CD4+ and CD8+ T cells. These cells came from PBMCs. After isolation, RNA underwent reverse transcription to generate cDNA as the sequencing template. Profiling relied on immunoSEQ multiplex PCR, and the TCRdb table lists in-frame clones only, not all of them. The sample lists some 180,000 clones; about 47% were seen once. Comment on this clone: Antigen specificity is unknown.

The sample here was CD8+ T cells sorted from blood, taken at approximately week 52, from a patient treated with tofacitinib. The sequence was collected from a human donor with alopecia areata.

The CDR3 nucleotides are TGTGCCAGCAGCGAGGGGCCTAATCGGGAAAAACTGTTTTTT. It codes for CASSEGPNREKLFF. The rearrangement uses TRBV7-6 and TRBJ1-4; TRBD1 might be the D (5 bases). CDR1 and CDR2 from the germline V gene are SGHVS and FNYEAQ. This CDR3 is 14 amino acids long. V lost 5 bases to trimming and J lost 8 bases, with 15 bases between them.